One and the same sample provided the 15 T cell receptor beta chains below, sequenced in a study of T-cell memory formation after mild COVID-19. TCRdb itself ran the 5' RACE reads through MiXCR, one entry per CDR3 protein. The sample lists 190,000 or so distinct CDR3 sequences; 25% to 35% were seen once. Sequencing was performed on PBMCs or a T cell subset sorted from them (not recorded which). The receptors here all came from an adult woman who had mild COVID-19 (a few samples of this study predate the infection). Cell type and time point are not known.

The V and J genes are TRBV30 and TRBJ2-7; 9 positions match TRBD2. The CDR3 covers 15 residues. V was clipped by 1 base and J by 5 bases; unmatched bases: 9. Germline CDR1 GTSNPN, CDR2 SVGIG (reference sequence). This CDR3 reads CAWSDSGSVDHEQYF. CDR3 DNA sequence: TGTGCCTGGAGTGATAGCGGGAGCGTGGACCACGAGCAGTACTTC.

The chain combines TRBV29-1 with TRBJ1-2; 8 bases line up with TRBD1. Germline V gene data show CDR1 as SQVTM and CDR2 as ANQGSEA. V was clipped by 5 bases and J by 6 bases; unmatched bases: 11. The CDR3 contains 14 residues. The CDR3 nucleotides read TGCAGCGTTTCTCCGGGACAGGCCTTTCATGGCTACACCTTC. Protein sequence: CSVSPGQAFHGYTF.

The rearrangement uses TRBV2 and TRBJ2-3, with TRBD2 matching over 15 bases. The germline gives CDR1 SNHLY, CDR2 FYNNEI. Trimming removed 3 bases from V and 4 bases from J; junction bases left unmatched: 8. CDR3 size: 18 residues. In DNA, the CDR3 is TGTGCCAGCAGTGAGGGAGGACTAGCGGGAGGGTTGGCAGATACGCAGTATTTT. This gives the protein CASSEGGLAGGLADTQYF.

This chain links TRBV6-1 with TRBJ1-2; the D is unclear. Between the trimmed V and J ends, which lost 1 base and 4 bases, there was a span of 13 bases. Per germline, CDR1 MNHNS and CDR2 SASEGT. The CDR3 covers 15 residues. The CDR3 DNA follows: TGTGCCAGCAGTGAAGGCCCAAAAGGCCTCTATGGCTACACCTTC. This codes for CASSEGPKGLYGYTF.

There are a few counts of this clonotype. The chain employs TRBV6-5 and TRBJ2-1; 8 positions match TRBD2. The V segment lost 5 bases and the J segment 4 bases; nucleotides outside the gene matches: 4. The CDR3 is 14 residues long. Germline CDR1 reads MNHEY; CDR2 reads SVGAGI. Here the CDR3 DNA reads TGTGCCAGCAGTCGCATAGCGGGATACAATGAGCAGTTCTTC. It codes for CASSRIAGYNEQFF.

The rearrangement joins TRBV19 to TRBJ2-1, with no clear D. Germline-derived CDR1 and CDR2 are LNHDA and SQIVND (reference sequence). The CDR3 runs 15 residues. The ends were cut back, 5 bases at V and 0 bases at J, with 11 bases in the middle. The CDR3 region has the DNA TGTGCCAGTAGTGTTTACTTGAGCTCCTACAATGAGCAGTTCTTC. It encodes CASSVYLSSYNEQFF.

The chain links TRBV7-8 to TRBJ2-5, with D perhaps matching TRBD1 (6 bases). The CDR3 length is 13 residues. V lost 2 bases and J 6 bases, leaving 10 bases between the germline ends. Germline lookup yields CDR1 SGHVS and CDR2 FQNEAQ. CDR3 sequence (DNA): TGTGCCAGCAGCTTAAACCAGGGGCAGACCCAGTACTTC. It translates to CASSLNQGQTQYF.

In DNA, the CDR3 is TGTGCCAGCAGCTTAGATTATACCACACTTGAGCAGTTCTTC. This gives the protein CASSLDYTTLEQFF. The rearrangement links TRBV11-2 to TRBJ2-1, with D uncertain. Germline CDR1 SGHAT, CDR2 FQNNGV. The CDR3 is made up of 14 amino acids. Between the trimmed V and J ends, which lost 0 bases and 9 bases, there was a span of 12 bases.

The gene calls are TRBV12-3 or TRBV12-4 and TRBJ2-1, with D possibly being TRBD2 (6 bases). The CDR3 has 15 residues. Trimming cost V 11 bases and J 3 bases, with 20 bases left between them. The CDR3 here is CAVARDSRIYNEQFF. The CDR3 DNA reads TGTGCCGTTGCGCGGGACTCCCGGATCTACAATGAGCAGTTCTTC.

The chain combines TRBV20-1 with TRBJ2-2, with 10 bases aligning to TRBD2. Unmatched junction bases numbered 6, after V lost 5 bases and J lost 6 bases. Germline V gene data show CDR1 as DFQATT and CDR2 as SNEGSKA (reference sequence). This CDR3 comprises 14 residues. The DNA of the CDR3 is TGCAGTGCTCTAGCGGGGGAGGCCGCCGGGGAGCTGTTTTTT. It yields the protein CSALAGEAAGELFF.

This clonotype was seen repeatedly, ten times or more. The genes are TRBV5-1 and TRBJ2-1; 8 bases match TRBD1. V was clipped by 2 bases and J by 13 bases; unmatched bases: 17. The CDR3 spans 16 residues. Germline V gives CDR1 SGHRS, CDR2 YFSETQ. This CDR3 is CASSLLPEGGGQGQFF. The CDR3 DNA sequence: TGCGCCAGCAGCTTACTGCCCGAGGGCGGCGGACAGGGACAGTTCTTC.

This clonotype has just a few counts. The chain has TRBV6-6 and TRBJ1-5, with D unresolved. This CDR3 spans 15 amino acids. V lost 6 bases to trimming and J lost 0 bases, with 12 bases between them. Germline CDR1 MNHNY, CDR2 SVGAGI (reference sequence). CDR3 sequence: CASRESLNSNQPQHF. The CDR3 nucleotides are TGTGCCAGCAGGGAAAGCCTAAATAGCAATCAGCCCCAGCATTTT.

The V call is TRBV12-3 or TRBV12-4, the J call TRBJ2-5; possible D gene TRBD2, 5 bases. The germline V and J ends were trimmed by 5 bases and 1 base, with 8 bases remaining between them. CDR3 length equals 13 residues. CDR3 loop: CASSEGAQETQYF. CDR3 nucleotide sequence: TGTGCCAGCAGTGAGGGTGCCCAAGAGACCCAGTACTTC.

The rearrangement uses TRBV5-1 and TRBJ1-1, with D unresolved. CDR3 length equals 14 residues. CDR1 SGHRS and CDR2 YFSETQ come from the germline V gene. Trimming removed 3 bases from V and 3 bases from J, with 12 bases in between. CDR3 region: CASSSPAADTEAFF. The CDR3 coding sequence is TGCGCCAGCAGCTCCCCGGCAGCCGACACTGAAGCTTTCTTT.

CDR3 DNA sequence: TGCGCCAGCACCCCCCACCCGGGACAGGGGCCGTTGTACAATGAGCAGTTCTTC. It encodes CASTPHPGQGPLYNEQFF. V usage is TRBV23-1 and J usage is TRBJ2-1; the match to TRBD1 covers 10 bases. TRBV23-1 falls under the ORF class, with uncertain function. The CDR3 is 18 amino acids. Trimming cost V 7 bases and J 4 bases; bases outside gene matches: 16.